This T cell receptor beta chain stems from a study of blood T cell repertoires in COVID-19. From germline, CDR1 is MNHEY and CDR2 SVGEGT. CDR3 length: 16 amino acids. J gave up 5 bases and V 4 bases, and 8 bases lay outside the gene matches. Only in-frame clones appear in the TCRdb table, and some are missing; sequencing was by immunoSEQ multiplex PCR. The table includes about 120,000 clones, 85% to 90% detected once. The genes are TRBV6-2 or TRBV6-3 and TRBJ1-6; 7 bases are shared with TRBD1. Material: peripheral blood. The source is an elderly woman with acute or convalescent COVID-19. CDR3: CASSSPTGTHNSPLHF. In nucleotides, the CDR3 is TGTGCCAGCAGTTCCCCGACAGGGACCCATAATTCACCCCTCCACTTT.